Each of the 15 T cell receptor beta chains below was sequenced from the same sample in a study of cytomegalovirus exposure and HLA in healthy donors. In the PCR, 60 Vbeta and 13 Jbeta primers were used. Some clones are missing from TCRdb's copy, which holds only in-frame ones; the method was immunoSEQ multiplex PCR. Of 90,000 to 110,000 clones listed, around 81% are singletons. What was sequenced was PBMCs. All receptors derive from a young woman in good health and CMV-seronegative.

This clone showed up just once. V is TRBV7-9 and J is TRBJ1-1, with a tentative D call TRBD1 (5 bases). In germline, CDR1 is SEHNR, CDR2 FQNEAQ (reference sequence). The CDR3 is made up of 14 amino acids. V was pared by 5 bases and J by 6 bases, with 16 bases between. CDR3 protein: CASSNLRGGPEAFF. CDR3 sequence (DNA): TGTGCCAGCAGCAATCTTCGCGGGGGACCTGAAGCTTTCTTT.

This sequence joins TRBV18 and TRBJ2-7, with TRBD2 matching 14 bases. CDR3 length: 17 amino acids. CDR1 is KGHSH and CDR2 is LQKENI in the germline V gene. J lost 5 bases, V lost 3 bases, and 9 bases had no gene match. CDR3 bases: TGTGCCAGCTCACCCGGTCTATTGGGACTAGCGGGAGACGAGCAGTACTTC. Its translation is CASSPGLLGLAGDEQYF.

This clone appeared a few times. V is TRBV4-1 and J is TRBJ2-7; the D gene is possibly TRBD2 (6 bases). The CDR3 covers 15 residues. Trimming removed 3 bases from V and 2 bases from J, with 14 bases in between. Germline CDR1 reads MGHRA; CDR2 reads YSYEKL. CDR3: CASSHGGLRPYEQYF. CDR3 DNA: TGCGCCAGCAGCCATGGGGGACTCAGGCCCTACGAGCAGTACTTC.

This chain links TRBV18 with TRBJ2-7; TRBD2 might be the D (6 bases). Germline loops: CDR1 KGHSH, CDR2 LQKENI. The V end was cut by 6 bases, the J end by 0 bases, with 15 bases between. CDR3 size: 15 residues. The CDR3 spells CASSPPSASSYEQYF. DNA for the CDR3: TGTGCCAGCTCCCCCCCTAGCGCCAGCTCCTACGAGCAGTACTTC.

The gene calls are TRBV5-1 and TRBJ1-2; no clear D gene. Trimming removed 5 bases from V and 6 bases from J, with 17 bases in between. From germline, CDR1 is SGHRS and CDR2 YFSETQ. There are 14 residues in the CDR3. The CDR3 reads CASRRSDGNHGYTF. DNA for the CDR3: TGCGCCAGCAGACGCTCGGACGGGAACCATGGCTACACCTTC.

This chain joins TRBV7-9 and TRBJ1-2; 7 bases align to TRBD1. This CDR3 region has 15 residues. Trimming at V came to 5 bases and at J to 6 bases, leaving 12 bases not matched to a gene. Germline V gives CDR1 SEHNR, CDR2 FQNEAQ (reference sequence). The CDR3 reads CASSAPQGGPDGYTF. CDR3 sequence (DNA): TGTGCCAGCAGCGCGCCGCAGGGGGGTCCGGATGGCTACACCTTC.

The chain is built from TRBV19 and TRBJ2-1, with TRBD2 identical over 10 bases. CDR1 and CDR2 from the germline V gene are LNHDA and SQIVND (reference sequence). The CDR3 totals 17 residues. Trimming at V came to 6 bases and at J to 4 bases, leaving 12 bases not matched to a gene. The CDR3 loop is CASRMVAGGSSYNEQFF. The CDR3 DNA reads as TGTGCCAGTAGGATGGTAGCGGGAGGCTCCTCATACAATGAGCAGTTCTTC. Together with reference TRBV19 and TRBJ2-1, the CDR3 gives the full variable domain: DGGITQSPKYLFRKEGQNVTLSCEQNLNHDAMYWYRQDPGQGLRLIYYSQIVNDFQKGDIAEGYSVSREKKESFPLTVTSAQKNPTAFYLCASRMVAGGSSYNEQFFGPGTRLTVL.

The chain couples TRBV19 to TRBJ2-7, with TRBD1 matching over 7 bases. Losses at the gene ends were 3 bases for V and 1 base for J; bases not matched to a gene: 6. The CDR3 is 15 amino acids. Germline assignment: CDR1 LNHDA and CDR2 SQIVND (reference sequence). In DNA form, the CDR3 reads TGTGCCAGTAGTATTTTTCGGGACAGATCCTACGAGCAGTACTTC. Amino acids: CASSIFRDRSYEQYF.

The chain recombines TRBV11-1 with TRBJ2-2; possibly TRBD1 for D (5 bases). Germline values: CDR1 SGHAT, CDR2 FQDESV (reference sequence). Trimming took 8 bases from V and 4 from J, leaving 14 bases between them. The CDR3 runs to 14 residues. The CDR3 spells CASDPRAGTGELFF. CDR3 bases: TGTGCCAGCGACCCCAGGGCTGGCACCGGGGAGCTGTTTTTT.

This chain connects TRBV7-9 to TRBJ1-1, with D possibly matching TRBD1 (6 bases). The CDR3 is made up of 13 amino acids. Trimming pared 7 bases from V and 4 bases from J, leaving 13 bases between. Germline loops: CDR1 SEHNR, CDR2 FQNEAQ (reference sequence). In nucleotides, the CDR3 is TGTGCCAGCACCCCCCGAGGGGGCACTGAAGCTTTCTTT. Amino acids: CASTPRGGTEAFF.

J is TRBJ2-7 and V is TRBV19; a weak D match, TRBD1 (6 bases). The CDR3 spans 15 residues. Trimming shortened V by 5 bases and J by 1 base, and 15 bases separated the two germline ends. Per the germline V gene, CDR1 is LNHDA and CDR2 is SQIVND (reference sequence). CDR3 region: CASSGRRTGSYEQYF. CDR3 DNA: TGTGCCAGTAGTGGGAGAAGAACAGGGTCCTACGAGCAGTACTTC.

The rearrangement joins TRBV5-1 to TRBJ2-3, with D possibly TRBD1 on 6 matching bases. In germline, CDR1 is SGHRS, CDR2 YFSETQ. Trimming pared 3 bases from V and 4 bases from J, leaving 15 bases between. The CDR3 runs to 15 residues. CDR3 in DNA: TGCGCCAGCAGCTCGACAGGTCCAGGGGCAGATACGCAGTATTTT. Translating gives CASSSTGPGADTQYF.

V usage is TRBV7-2 and J usage is TRBJ1-2, with a tentative D call TRBD1 (5 bases). Trimming removed 1 base from V and 1 base from J, with 13 bases in between. CDR3 size: 16 residues. Germline V gene data show CDR1 as SGHTA and CDR2 as FQGNSA. The CDR3 region has the DNA TGTGCCAGCAGCTTAGTGGGGCAGGGAAGTAACTATGGCTACACCTTC. Translating it yields CASSLVGQGSNYGYTF.

This chain links TRBV5-1 with TRBJ2-7, with a possible D match to TRBD2 (5 bases). The CDR3 length is 14 residues. Looked up from germline, CDR1 is SGHRS and CDR2 is YFSETQ. Trimming took off 5 bases at V and 0 bases at J, with 12 bases between the two ends. The CDR3 region is CASSPSTSSYEQYF. Here the CDR3 DNA reads TGCGCCAGCAGTCCGTCCACTAGCTCCTACGAGCAGTACTTC.

The count of this clone is one. The genes are TRBV6-4 and TRBJ1-1, with D unresolved. CDR3 length equals 13 residues. V was shortened by 2 bases and J by 3 bases, with 7 bases between the two germline ends. In germline, CDR1 is MRHNA, CDR2 SNTAGT. The DNA of the CDR3 is TGTGCCAGCAGTGACGAGAGGTACACTGAAGCTTTCTTT. The encoded protein is CASSDERYTEAFF.